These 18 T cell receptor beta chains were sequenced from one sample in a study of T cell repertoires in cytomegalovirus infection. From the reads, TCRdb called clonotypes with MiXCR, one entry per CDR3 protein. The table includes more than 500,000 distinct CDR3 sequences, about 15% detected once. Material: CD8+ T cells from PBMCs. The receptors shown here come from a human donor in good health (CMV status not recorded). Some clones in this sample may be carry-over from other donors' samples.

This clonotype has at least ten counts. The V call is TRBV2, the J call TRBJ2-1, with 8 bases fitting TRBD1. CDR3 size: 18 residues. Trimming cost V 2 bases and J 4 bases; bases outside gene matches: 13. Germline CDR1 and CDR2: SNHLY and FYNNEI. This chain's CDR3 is CASSESRDRPGGYNEQFF. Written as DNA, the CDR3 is TGTGCCAGCAGTGAATCCCGGGACAGGCCTGGGGGATACAATGAGCAGTTCTTC.

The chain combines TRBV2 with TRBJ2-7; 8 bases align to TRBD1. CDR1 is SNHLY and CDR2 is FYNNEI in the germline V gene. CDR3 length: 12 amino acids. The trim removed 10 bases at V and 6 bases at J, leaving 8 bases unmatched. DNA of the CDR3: TGTGCCAACAAAGACAGGGGCAGCGAGCAGTACTTC. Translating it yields CANKDRGSEQYF.

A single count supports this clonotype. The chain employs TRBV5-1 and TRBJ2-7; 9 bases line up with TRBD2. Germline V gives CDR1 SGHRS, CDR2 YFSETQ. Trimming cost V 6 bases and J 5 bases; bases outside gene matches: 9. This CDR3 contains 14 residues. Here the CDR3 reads CASTSLAGPHEQYF. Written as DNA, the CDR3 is TGCGCCAGCACCTCCCTAGCGGGACCCCACGAGCAGTACTTC. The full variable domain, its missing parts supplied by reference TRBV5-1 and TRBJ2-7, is KAGVTQTPRYLIKTRGQQVTLSCSPISGHRSVSWYQQTPGQGLQFLFEYFSETQRNKGNFPGRFSGRQFSNSRSEMNVSTLELGDSALYLCASTSLAGPHEQYFGPGTRLTVT.

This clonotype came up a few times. CDR3: CASSSRELYEQYF. CDR3 DNA: TGTGCCAGCAGTTCTAGGGAGCTCTACGAGCAGTACTTC. V usage is TRBV7-6 and J usage is TRBJ2-7, with D maybe TRBD2 (5 bases). The CDR3 runs to 13 residues. Germline V gives CDR1 SGHVS, CDR2 FNYEAQ. The V gene lost 6 bases and the J gene lost 3 bases, with 12 bases spanning the gap.

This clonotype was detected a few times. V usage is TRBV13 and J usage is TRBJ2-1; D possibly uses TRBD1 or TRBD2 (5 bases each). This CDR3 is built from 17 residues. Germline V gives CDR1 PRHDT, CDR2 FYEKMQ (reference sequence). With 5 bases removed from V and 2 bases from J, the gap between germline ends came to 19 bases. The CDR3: CASSNSQTGTAYNEQFF. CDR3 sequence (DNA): TGTGCCAGCAGCAATTCACAAACCGGGACCGCCTACAATGAGCAGTTCTTC.

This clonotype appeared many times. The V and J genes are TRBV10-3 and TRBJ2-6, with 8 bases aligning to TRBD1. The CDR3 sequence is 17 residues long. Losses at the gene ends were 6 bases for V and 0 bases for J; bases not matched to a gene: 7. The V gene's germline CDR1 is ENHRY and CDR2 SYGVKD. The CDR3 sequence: CAIRTRDRSSGANVLTF. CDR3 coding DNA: TGTGCCATCAGAACCCGGGACAGGAGCTCTGGGGCCAACGTCCTGACTTTC.

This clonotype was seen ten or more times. The DNA of the CDR3 is TGTGCTAGTGGTTTGGGTCGGGATACGCAGTATTTT. Its translation: CASGLGRDTQYF. The V gene is TRBV12-5, the J gene TRBJ2-3; unclear D gene. Germline CDR1 and CDR2: LGHNT and FRNRAP. V lost 1 base and J lost 6, with 5 bases in between. This CDR3 has 12 residues.

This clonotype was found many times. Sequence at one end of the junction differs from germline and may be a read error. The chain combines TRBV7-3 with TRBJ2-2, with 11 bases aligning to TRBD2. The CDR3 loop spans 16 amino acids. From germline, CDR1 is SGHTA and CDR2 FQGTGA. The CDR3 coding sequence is TGTGCCAGCAGTTTAACTAGCGGGGGGAACACCGGGGAGCTGTTTTTT. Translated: CASSLTSGGNTGELFF.

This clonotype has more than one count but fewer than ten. For the CDR3, the DNA is TGTGCCAGCAGTTACTCTCTAGGAGCCCGGAATACGCAGTATTTT. Its protein product is CASSYSLGARNTQYF. The chain carries TRBV6-5 and TRBJ2-3; unclear D gene. The CDR3 has 15 amino acids. Germline CDR1 and CDR2: MNHEY and SVGAGI. Trimming took 0 bases from V and 7 from J, leaving 14 bases between them.

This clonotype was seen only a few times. The CDR3 DNA is TGTGCCAGCAGTCTCGTGGAGTCTCGCTACACCTTC. It yields the protein CASSLVESRYTF. V and J are TRBV28 and TRBJ1-2; D is uncertain. The CDR3 is 12 residues long. Per the germline V gene, CDR1 is MDHEN and CDR2 is SYDVKM. V lost 5 bases and J 9 bases, leaving 13 bases between the germline ends.

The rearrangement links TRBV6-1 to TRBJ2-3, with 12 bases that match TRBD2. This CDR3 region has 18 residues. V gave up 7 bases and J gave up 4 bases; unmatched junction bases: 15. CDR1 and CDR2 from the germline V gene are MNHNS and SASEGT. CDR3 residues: CASTKRGRTSGNADTQYF. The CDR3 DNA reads TGTGCCAGCACGAAGAGAGGCAGGACTAGCGGGAACGCAGATACGCAGTATTTT.

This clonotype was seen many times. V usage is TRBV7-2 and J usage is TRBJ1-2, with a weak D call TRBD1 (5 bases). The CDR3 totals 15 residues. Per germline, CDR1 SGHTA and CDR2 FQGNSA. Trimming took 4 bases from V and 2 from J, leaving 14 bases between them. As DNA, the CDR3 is TGTGCCAGCAGCTCCGGACAAGGGAAAAACTATGGCTACACCTTC. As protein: CASSSGQGKNYGYTF.

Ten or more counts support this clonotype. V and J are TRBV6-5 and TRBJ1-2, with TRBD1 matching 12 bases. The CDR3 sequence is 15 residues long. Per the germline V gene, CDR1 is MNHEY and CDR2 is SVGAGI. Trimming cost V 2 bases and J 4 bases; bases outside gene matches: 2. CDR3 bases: TGTGCCAGCAGTTACGGGACAGGGGGCGGCTATGGCTACACCTTC. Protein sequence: CASSYGTGGGYGYTF.

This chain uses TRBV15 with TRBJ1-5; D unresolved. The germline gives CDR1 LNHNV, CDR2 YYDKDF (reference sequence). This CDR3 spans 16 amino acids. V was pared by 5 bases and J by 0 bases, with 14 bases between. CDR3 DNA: TGTGCCACCAGCCCTTGGGGTTGGGGTAGCAATCAGCCCCAGCATTTT. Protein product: CATSPWGWGSNQPQHF.

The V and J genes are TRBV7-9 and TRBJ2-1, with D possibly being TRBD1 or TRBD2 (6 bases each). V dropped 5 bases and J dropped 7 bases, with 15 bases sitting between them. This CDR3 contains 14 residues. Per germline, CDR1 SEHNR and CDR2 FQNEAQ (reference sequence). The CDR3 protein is CASSHRGLVNEQFF. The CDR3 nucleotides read TGTGCCAGCAGCCACCGGGGGCTAGTGAATGAGCAGTTCTTC.

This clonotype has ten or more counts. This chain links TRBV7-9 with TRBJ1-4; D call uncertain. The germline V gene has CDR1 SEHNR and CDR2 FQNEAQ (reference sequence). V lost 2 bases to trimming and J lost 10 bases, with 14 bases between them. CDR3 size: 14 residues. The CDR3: CASSLTQESGKLFF. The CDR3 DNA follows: TGTGCCAGCAGCTTAACTCAGGAATCTGGAAAACTGTTTTTT.

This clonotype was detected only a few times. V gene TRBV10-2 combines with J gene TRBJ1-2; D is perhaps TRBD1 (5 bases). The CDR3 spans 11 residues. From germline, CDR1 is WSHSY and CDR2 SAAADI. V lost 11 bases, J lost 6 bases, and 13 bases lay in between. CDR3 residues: CAVRQLDGYTF. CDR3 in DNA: TGCGCCGTGCGACAGTTGGATGGCTACACCTTC.

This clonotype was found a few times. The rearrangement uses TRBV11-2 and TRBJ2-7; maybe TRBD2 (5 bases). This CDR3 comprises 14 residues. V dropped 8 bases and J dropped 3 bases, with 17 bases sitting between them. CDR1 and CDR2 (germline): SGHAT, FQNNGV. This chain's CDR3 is CASGFGPAGYEQYF. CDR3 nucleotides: TGTGCCAGCGGTTTTGGGCCCGCGGGCTACGAGCAGTACTTC.